The clone carrying this T cell receptor beta chain has more than one count but fewer than ten. The target antigen is unknown. V trimming: 4 bases; J trimming: 4 bases; junction bases outside the gene matches: 4. This CDR3 has 15 residues. Germline CDR1 and CDR2: SGHTA and FQGNSA. This sample stems from a study of immune cell composition in non-small cell lung cancer. Study context: Histologic subtype was mainly adenocarcinoma or squamous cell carcinoma.

Normal lung sampling was at least 3 cm from the tumour, as distant as possible. Study-level results: Squamous carcinomas (roughly 80%) more often had tumour-associated clones >0.5% than adenocarcinomas (roughly 35%).

Sequenced by immunoSEQ multiplex PCR; TCRdb stores in-frame clones only, minus some. In the table there are roughly 980 clones, over 55% of which are singletons. V and J are TRBV7-2 and TRBJ2-2; 9 nucleotides match TRBD2. Material: non-adjacent lung tissue. The sequence was collected from a human donor with non-small cell lung cancer. The CDR3 loop reads CASSSLAGITGELFF. CDR3 in DNA: TGTGCCAGCAGCTCCCTAGCGGGGATCACCGGGGAGCTGTTTTTT.